This T cell receptor (beta chain) was recovered during a study of blood T cell repertoires in COVID-19. Study-wide background: Samples came from the United States, Italy and Spain, spanning acute and convalescent COVID-19. In each case, the material was cDNA or gDNA derived from T cells, B-cell-depleted T cells, or PBMCs.

After removal of 10 bases from V and 4 bases from J, the junction contained 10 bases not matched to a gene. From germline, CDR1 is LNHDA and CDR2 SQIVND (reference sequence). This CDR3 is built from 14 residues. Libraries were prepared by immunoSEQ multiplex PCR; TCRdb keeps only in-frame clonotypes and omits some of them. Counted here are 30,000 to 40,000 clones, about 88% occurring once; the ten biggest clones make up about 13%. The TCR was taken from a man in his 70s with active COVID-19. Specimen: peripheral blood. The V and J genes are TRBV19 and TRBJ2-1; 7 bases fit TRBD2. As DNA, the CDR3 is TGTGCCACCTCCGGGCGGGGAGGGTACAATGAGCAGTTCTTC. This sequence encodes CATSGRGGYNEQFF. The complete variable domain, with remaining parts taken from reference TRBV19 and TRBJ2-1, reads DGGITQSPKYLFRKEGQNVTLSCEQNLNHDAMYWYRQDPGQGLRLIYYSQIVNDFQKGDIAEGYSVSREKKESFPLTVTSAQKNPTAFYLCATSGRGGYNEQFFGPGTRLTVL.